This entry lists 14 T cell receptor beta chains sequenced from one sample in a study of cytomegalovirus exposure and HLA in healthy donors. A multiplex PCR was run with 60 Vbeta primers and 13 Jbeta primers. Data came from immunoSEQ multiplex PCR; TCRdb stores just in-frame clones and leaves some out. The profile shows some 110,000 clones, roughly 80% of them singletons. Input material: PBMCs. These receptors came from a man aged 25 to 40 in good health and CMV-seropositive.

V gene TRBV5-4 combines with J gene TRBJ2-3; tentative D call: TRBD1 (6 bases). Trimming left V 0 bases short and J 6 bases short, with 17 bases between. Germline lookup yields CDR1 SGHNT and CDR2 YYREEE (reference sequence). This CDR3 is 16 amino acids long. The CDR3 nucleotides are TGTGCCAGCAGCTTGGGAAGTACAGGGCGGAGGGATACGCAGTATTTT. Its protein product is CASSLGSTGRRDTQYF.

This clone was seen a few times. The gene calls are TRBV7-9 and TRBJ2-1, with TRBD1 identical over 8 bases. This CDR3 comprises 15 residues. Germline V lookup: CDR1 SEHNR, CDR2 FQNEAQ (reference sequence). V gave up 4 bases and J gave up 4 bases; unmatched junction bases: 6. CDR3 in amino acids: CASSSFRDRYNEQFF. CDR3 nucleotides: TGTGCCAGCAGCTCGTTCCGGGACAGGTACAATGAGCAGTTCTTC.

The chain employs TRBV6-6 and TRBJ2-3; TRBD2 agrees at 11 bases. J gave up 0 bases and V 5 bases, and 4 bases lay outside the gene matches. The length of the CDR3 is 16 residues. Germline CDR1 reads MNHNY; CDR2 reads SVGAGI (reference sequence). DNA of the CDR3: TGTGCCAGCAGTAAAAGACTAGCGGGGAGCACAGATACGCAGTATTTT. Its protein is CASSKRLAGSTDTQYF.

This clone was observed a handful of times. Here the CDR3 DNA reads TGTGCCAGCAGGCGAGAACAGGGGGCCTCCTACAATGAGCAGTTCTTC. It codes for CASRREQGASYNEQFF. The chain carries TRBV2 and TRBJ2-1; 9 positions match TRBD1. Trimming took 6 bases from V and 0 from J; bases not matched to a gene: 6. CDR1 SNHLY and CDR2 FYNNEI come from the germline V gene. The CDR3 runs to 16 residues.

The chain couples TRBV11-2 to TRBJ2-1; weak D call: TRBD1 (6 bases). The CDR3 runs 15 residues. The ends were cut back, 5 bases at V and 2 bases at J, with 13 bases in the middle. Germline V gene lookup returns CDR1 SGHAT and CDR2 FQNNGV. CDR3 region: CASSLRQAAYNEQFF. In nucleotides, the CDR3 is TGTGCCAGCAGCCTCCGACAGGCCGCCTACAATGAGCAGTTCTTC.

CDR3 sequence: CASSSRDSYNEQFF. Written as DNA, the CDR3 is TGCGCCAGCAGCTCCCGGGACTCATACAATGAGCAGTTCTTC. The chain couples TRBV5-1 to TRBJ2-1, with D possibly TRBD2 on 6 matching bases. Germline-derived CDR1 and CDR2 are SGHRS and YFSETQ. This CDR3 comprises 14 residues. V was clipped by 3 bases and J by 4 bases, with 11 bases between them.

The rearrangement links TRBV25-1 to TRBJ2-3, with D possibly matching TRBD1 (6 bases). This CDR3 spans 16 amino acids. The V and J ends lost 3 bases and 3 bases respectively, with 16 bases between them. Germline-derived CDR1 and CDR2 are MGHDK and SYGVNS. The CDR3 region has the DNA TGTGCCAGCAGTGAGCGCTCAATTCAGGGGACAGATACGCAGTATTTT. Its protein product is CASSERSIQGTDTQYF. The whole variable domain, remainder taken from reference TRBV25-1 and TRBJ2-3, is EADIYQTPRYLVIGTGKKITLECSQTMGHDKMYWYQQDPGMELHLIHYSYGVNSTEKGDLSSESTVSRIRTEHFPLTLESARPSHTSQYLCASSERSIQGTDTQYFGPGTRLTVL.

V gene TRBV10-2 combines with J gene TRBJ1-2; weak D call: TRBD1 (5 bases). The CDR3 runs to 14 residues. Germline values: CDR1 WSHSY, CDR2 SAAADI. The V end lost 7 bases, the J end lost 4 bases, and 16 bases lay between the germline ends. The CDR3 spells CASTPGVGTYGYTF. The CDR3 DNA reads as TGCGCCAGCACGCCGGGGGTGGGTACCTATGGCTACACCTTC.

Comment on this clone: An end of the junction does not agree with germline; a read error may underlie this. The CDR3 DNA follows: TGTTCCAGCAGCTTAGGGACAGCTCTTTTCTATGGCTACACCTTC. As protein: CSSSLGTALFYGYTF. This rearrangement joins TRBV7-9 to TRBJ1-2; TRBD1 matches 7 bases. Looked up from germline, CDR1 is SEHNR and CDR2 is FQNEAQ (reference sequence). This CDR3 is built from 15 residues.

This clone was recorded a few times. The rearrangement uses TRBV5-4 and TRBJ1-4; D gene unclear. Germline V gene lookup returns CDR1 SGHNT and CDR2 YYREEE (reference sequence). CDR3 length: 17 residues. V lost 0 bases and J 0 bases, leaving 12 bases between the germline ends. CDR3 nucleotides: TGTGCCAGCAGCTTGGACGGCAGGCAGACAACTAATGAAAAACTGTTTTTT. It translates to CASSLDGRQTTNEKLFF.

The CDR3 DNA follows: TGTGCCAGCAGCCCAAAGGTCAGCGTGAGCACAGATACGCAGTATTTT. This gives the protein CASSPKVSVSTDTQYF. The chain uses TRBV7-9 and TRBJ2-3, with D uncertain. Germline CDR1 is SEHNR and CDR2 is FQNEAQ (reference sequence). The CDR3 loop spans 16 amino acids. V lost 5 bases to trimming and J lost 0 bases, with 15 bases between them.

The chain employs TRBV6-1 and TRBJ1-2, with 10 bases that match TRBD1. The CDR3 extends over 15 amino acids. Per germline, CDR1 MNHNS and CDR2 SASEGT. Losses at the gene ends were 6 bases for V and 4 bases for J; bases not matched to a gene: 8. The chain's CDR3 is CASSPRTGGGYGYTF. The CDR3 DNA reads as TGTGCCAGCAGCCCGCGGACAGGGGGAGGCTATGGCTACACCTTC.

The V gene is TRBV5-1, the J gene TRBJ2-2, with D perhaps matching TRBD1 (6 bases). Germline CDR1 SGHRS, CDR2 YFSETQ. This CDR3 contains 15 residues. With 1 base removed from V and 4 bases from J, the gap between germline ends came to 11 bases. Here the CDR3 reads CASSLLDSSTGELFF. For the CDR3, the DNA is TGCGCCAGCAGCTTGTTGGACAGCTCCACCGGGGAGCTGTTTTTT. Full variable domain (missing parts from reference TRBV5-1 and TRBJ2-2): KAGVTQTPRYLIKTRGQQVTLSCSPISGHRSVSWYQQTPGQGLQFLFEYFSETQRNKGNFPGRFSGRQFSNSRSEMNVSTLELGDSALYLCASSLLDSSTGELFFGEGSRLTVL.

The chain carries TRBV10-2 and TRBJ2-5; the match to TRBD2 covers 12 bases. The germline CDR1 and CDR2 sequences are WSHSY and SAAADI. CDR3 size: 17 residues. V lost 7 bases, J lost 5 bases, and 14 bases stayed unmatched. CDR3 in DNA: TGCGCCAGCACGGGACTAGCGGGTCTCAGGGAGGGGGAGACCCAGTACTTC. It translates to CASTGLAGLREGETQYF.